The clone carrying this TCR beta chain turned up a few times. The source of the sample is a study of regulatory T cells in long-lasting Graves disease. Building of the TCR beta libraries involved iRepertoire HTBI primers and Arm-PCR of CDR3 regions. TCRdb ran MiXCR on the multiplex PCR reads and lists one entry per CDR3 protein. The sample has about 620,000 distinct CDR3 sequences; about 16% are singletons. V lost 2 bases, J lost 6 bases, and 11 bases lay in between. The CDR3 sequence is 13 residues long. Germline V gene lookup returns CDR1 PRHDT and CDR2 FYEKMQ (reference sequence). Time point noted: newly diagnosed GD, antithyroid drugs for less than 3 months. Construction of the TCR library relied on RNA isolated from PBMCs. These records were also assigned to another study, of T cells in Graves' hyperthyroidism and ophthalmopathy. From that paper: HTBI primers drove first-round RT-PCR of the TCR CDR3.

The TCR originated in a woman in her 30s with Graves disease. Source: peripheral blood mononuclear cells (PBMCs), taken at new diagnosis, from a patient treated with antithyroid drugs. The V call is TRBV13, the J call TRBJ2-7; TRBD2 is a possible D gene (6 bases). CDR3 coding DNA: TGTGCCAGCAGCTTAATTTTGGAGGGCGAGCAGTACTTC. It specifies CASSLILEGEQYF.